A selection of T cell receptor beta chains follows, all from one sample in a study of identical twins. TCRdb called the 5' RACE reads again in MiXCR, with one record for every CDR3 protein. The table lists around 510,000 distinct CDR3 sequences, more than 13% of them singletons, with approximately 0.98% in the top ten. The same sample was also studied in work on yellow fever vaccine responses in identical twins.

The sequencing sample was made of CD4+ T cells sorted from blood. These receptors were collected from a woman aged 18-30 years in good health. The CDR3 runs from the conserved cysteine through the conserved F or W. A D gene is named only where the DNA matches it firmly. Some rows mark clone size as missing; the rest say once, few, many or name a class of expanded clone.

J gene | clone size | D gene | V gene | CDR3 DNA | CDR3 protein
TRBJ2-7 | many | TRBD2 | TRBV12-3/TRBV12-4 | TGTGCCAGCAGGGTAGCGGGAGGATCCTACGAGCAGTACTTC | CASRVAGGSYEQYF
TRBJ2-3 | NA | NA | TRBV18 | TGTGCCAGCTCTGCAACAGGGAAGATGGATACGCAGTATTTT | CASSATGKMDTQYF
TRBJ2-7 | NA | NA | TRBV10-3 | TGTGCCATCAGTGAGTCCGGACCTGGCAGCGACGAGCAGTACTTC | CAISESGPGSDEQYF
TRBJ1-3 | NA | NA | TRBV7-9 | TGTGCCAGCAGAATGGGGAGGGGGGCGAACTCTGGAAACACCATATATTTT | CASRMGRGANSGNTIYF
TRBJ2-3 | many | TRBD2 | TRBV4-2 | TGTGCCAGCAGCCAAGATTCCCCGACTAGCGTGCGCACAGATACGCAGTATTTT | CASSQDSPTSVRTDTQYF
TRBJ2-3 | few | TRBD1 | TRBV6-5 | TGTGCCAGCAGTTACTCGACAGGGGGCGGCACAGATACGCAGTATTTT | CASSYSTGGGTDTQYF
TRBJ2-3 | NA | NA | TRBV29-1 | TGCAGCGTTGATGAGGGGGCAGATACGCAGTATTTT | CSVDEGADTQYF
TRBJ2-1 | few | NA | TRBV24-1 | TGTGCCACCAGTGTCGTGGGAGGACGTTTCGATGAGCAGTTCTTC | CATSVVGGRFDEQFF
TRBJ2-7 | NA | TRBD1 | TRBV4-1 | TGCGCCAGCAGCCAAGGGATTTTGGACAGGGGTTACGAGCAGTACTTC | CASSQGILDRGYEQYF
TRBJ2-1 | NA | NA | TRBV7-2 | TGTGCCAGCAGCTTAGCGGGGCGGGCGGGCAATGAGCAGTTCTTC | CASSLAGRAGNEQFF
TRBJ2-1 | NA | TRBD2 | TRBV4-2 | TGTGCCAGCAGCCAACTAGCGGGACACAATGAGCAGTTCTTC | CASSQLAGHNEQFF
TRBJ1-5 | few | NA | TRBV27 | TGTGCCAGCAGCCCCCAGGTTCATAGCAATCAGCCCCAGCATTTT | CASSPQVHSNQPQHF
TRBJ2-1 | few | NA | TRBV6-1 | TGTGCCAGCAGTAGACAGGGAGGAGATAATGAGCAGTTCTTC | CASSRQGGDNEQFF
TRBJ2-6 | NA | TRBD2 | TRBV5-1 | TGCGCCAGCAGCTTGGTTGGACTAGCGGGCTCTGGGGCCAACGTCCTGACTTTC | CASSLVGLAGSGANVLTF
TRBJ2-3 | few | NA | TRBV20-1 | TGCAGTGCTAGGGGACTCGGACTTAGCACAGATACGCAGTATTTT | CSARGLGLSTDTQYF
TRBJ2-3 | many | NA | TRBV6-4 | TGTGCCAGCAGTGTATACCCCTCGGGGGGCTCGGCAGATACGCAGTATTTT | CASSVYPSGGSADTQYF
TRBJ2-5 | few | NA | TRBV20-1 | TGCAGTGCTAGAGGGGAGACCCAGTACTTC | CSARGETQYF
TRBJ2-1 | NA | TRBD2 | TRBV5-1 | TGCGCCAGCAGCCCTGGACTAGCGGGACCCAACAATGAGCAGTTCTTC | CASSPGLAGPNNEQFF
TRBJ2-1 | many | TRBD2 | TRBV6-2/TRBV6-3 | TGTGCCAGCGCGGCTAGCGGGGCAAACACGATCTTC | CASAASGANTIF
TRBJ2-7 | few | NA | TRBV6-1 | TGTGCCAGCAGTGATAGACCGGGGCCCCTACAGCAGTACTTC | CASSDRPGPLQQYF
TRBJ2-1 | many | NA | TRBV12-3/TRBV12-4 | TGCGCCAGCAGCTTGCGGGATGAGCAGTTCTTC | CASSLRDEQFF
TRBJ2-1 | once | NA | TRBV11-2 | TGTGCCAGCAACTATGGGGCCGGGGATGAGCAGTTCTTC | CASNYGAGDEQFF
TRBJ2-7 | NA | TRBD1 | TRBV19 | TGTGCCAGTAGAGGACAGGGGAGAAAGAACGAGCAGTACTTC | CASRGQGRKNEQYF
TRBJ2-3 | many | NA | TRBV20-1 | TGCAGTGCTAATTCAGTCGTGGCAGATACGCAGTATTTT | CSANSVVADTQYF
TRBJ2-7 | NA | NA | TRBV2 | TGTGCCAGCAGTGAAGCGCTAGGCTACTCCTACGAGCAGTACTTC | CASSEALGYSYEQYF
TRBJ2-1 | NA | TRBD2 | TRBV29-1 | TGCAGCAGTGCTAGCGGACAAAGCTACAATGAGCAGTTCTTC | CSSASGQSYNEQFF
TRBJ2-3 | NA | NA | TRBV5-1 | TGCGCCAGCAGCTTGGCCAGTGCGGAGGGCACAGATACGCAGTATTTT | CASSLASAEGTDTQYF
TRBJ2-1 | NA | TRBD2 | TRBV3-1 | TGTGCCAGCAGCTGGACTAGGAACAATGAGCAGTTCTTC | CASSWTRNNEQFF
TRBJ2-7 | few | NA | TRBV6-1 | TGTGCCAGCAACGGGGCTAGCGCAAGCTCCTACGAGCAGTACTTC | CASNGASASSYEQYF
TRBJ2-1 | NA | TRBD2 | TRBV12-5 | TGTGCTAGTGGTTTGGAGCGGGGGGGGTACAATGAGCAGTTCTTC | CASGLERGGYNEQFF
TRBJ1-5 | NA | TRBD1 | TRBV6-2/TRBV6-3 | TGTGCCAGCAGTACACAGGGGGGGGTAAGCAATCAGCCCCAGCATTTT | CASSTQGGVSNQPQHF
TRBJ2-2 | many | NA | TRBV20-1 | TGCAGTGCTAGACGTAGTAACACCGGGGAGCTGTTTTTT | CSARRSNTGELFF
TRBJ2-6 | NA | NA | TRBV6-2/TRBV6-3 | TGTGCCAGCAGTTACGCCAGCAAACTCTCTGGGGCCAACGTCCTGACTTTC | CASSYASKLSGANVLTF
TRBJ1-2 | many | NA | TRBV25-1 | TGTGCCAGCAGCGTTGAAAAAGGGGCTGGCCATGGCTACACCTTC | CASSVEKGAGHGYTF